Here is one TCR beta chain with its context. Sample time point: pre-treatment sample, taken before nivolumab and TIL therapy. Stage 4 NSCLC adults joined between late 2017 and 2020. The libraries were made with immunoSEQ v3. The table came from immunoSEQ multiplex PCR; TCRdb's copy has only in-frame clones and leaves some out. The profile shows 55,000 to 60,000 clones, roughly 70% of them singletons. This sample is drawn from a study of TIL therapy for anti-PD-1-resistant metastatic lung cancer. Study-wide context: Progressing patients received lymphodepletion, expanded TIL infusion and IL-2.

The germline CDR1 and CDR2 sequences are SNHLY and FYNNEI. The junction had 8 bases not matched to a gene; V was cut back by 7 bases and J by 7 bases. This CDR3 contains 14 residues. The material sequenced was blood, taken at baseline. The receptor was derived from a person aged 30 to 80 with non-small cell lung cancer. This rearrangement joins TRBV2 to TRBJ2-1; 9 positions agree with TRBD2. The CDR3 DNA reads TGTGCCAGCAAGGGGGTAGCGGGGGTTAATGAGCAGTTCTTC. Its translation: CASKGVAGVNEQFF. The full variable domain, rest sourced from reference TRBV2 and TRBJ2-1, is EPEVTQTPSHQVTQMGQEVILRCVPISNHLYFYWYRQILGQKVEFLVSFYNNEISEKSEIFDDQFSVERPDGSNFTLKIRSTKLEDSAMYFCASKGVAGVNEQFFGPGTRLTVL.